These T cell receptor beta chains were read from a single sample in a study of T cell responses to AZD1222 COVID-19 vaccine. Libraries were prepared by immunoSEQ multiplex PCR; TCRdb keeps only in-frame clonotypes and omits some of them. The profile shows some 100,000 clones, more than 75% of them singletons. Specimen: peripheral blood, collected 28 days after the second AZD1222 dose. The receptors derive from an adult who received the AZD1222 COVID-19 vaccine. Both conserved end residues are part of each CDR3. The order of the fields is V gene, J gene, D gene, clone size, CDR3 protein, CDR3 DNA. D genes are given only for firm matches. Rows may omit the clone size; those that give it use once, few, many or a size class.

V: TRBV7-3
J: TRBJ1-2
D: TRBD1
size: -
CDR3: CASSLTGPWGGYTF
DNA: TGTGCCAGCAGCTTGACAGGGCCCTGGGGTGGCTACACCTTC

V: TRBV12-2
J: TRBJ2-1
D: -
size: -
CDR3: CASRRGNEQFF
DNA: TGTGCAAGTCGTAGAGGTAATGAGCAGTTCTTC

V: TRBV19
J: TRBJ1-1
D: -
size: -
CDR3: CASRPTVNTEAFF
DNA: TGTGCCAGTAGGCCGACAGTTAACACTGAAGCTTTCTTT

V: TRBV18
J: TRBJ1-5
D: TRBD1
size: once
CDR3: CASSRVQGANQPQHF
DNA: TGTGCCAGCTCACGAGTACAGGGGGCCAATCAGCCCCAGCATTTT

V: TRBV2
J: TRBJ1-5
D: TRBD1
size: few
CDR3: CASSAQGADQPQHF
DNA: TGTGCCAGCAGTGCCCAGGGGGCTGATCAGCCCCAGCATTTT

V: TRBV4-3
J: TRBJ2-7
D: -
size: -
CDR3: CASSQDQGSAYEQYF
DNA: TGCGCCAGCAGCCAAGATCAGGGCAGTGCCTACGAGCAGTACTTC

V: TRBV6-5
J: TRBJ2-1
D: -
size: -
CDR3: CASSYSHGGHEFF
DNA: TGTGCCAGCAGTTACTCGCACGGGGGGCACGAGTTCTTC

V: TRBV10-3
J: TRBJ2-3
D: -
size: -
CDR3: CASQPGVSDTQYF
DNA: TGTGCCAGCCAACCGGGGGTCTCAGATACGCAGTATTTT

V: TRBV5-5
J: TRBJ1-2
D: -
size: -
CDR3: CASSLDGPANYGYTF
DNA: TGTGCCAGCAGCTTGGACGGACCAGCTAACTATGGCTACACCTTC

V: TRBV27
J: TRBJ2-5
D: TRBD2
size: -
CDR3: CASSLLAGLQETQYF
DNA: TGTGCCAGCAGTTTATTAGCGGGGCTCCAAGAGACCCAGTACTTC

V: TRBV7-9
J: TRBJ1-2
D: -
size: -
CDR3: CASSLDRTGEGGYTF
DNA: TGTGCCAGCAGCTTAGATCGTACCGGAGAAGGCGGCTACACCTTC

V: TRBV7-6
J: TRBJ2-5
D: -
size: -
CDR3: CASSPRDYQETQYF
DNA: TGTGCCAGCAGCCCGCGGGACTACCAAGAGACCCAGTACTTC

V: TRBV2
J: TRBJ1-2
D: -
size: -
CDR3: CASRDDSYGYTF
DNA: TGTGCCAGCAGAGACGACAGCTATGGCTACACCTTC

V: TRBV3-1/TRBV3-2
J: TRBJ2-2
D: TRBD2
size: -
CDR3: CASSPPLAGGTNTGELFF
DNA: TGTGCCAGCAGCCCTCCGTTAGCGGGGGGGACGAACACCGGGGAGCTGTTTTTT

V: TRBV28
J: TRBJ1-6
D: -
size: -
CDR3: CASSQGTGFNSPLHF
DNA: TGTGCCAGCAGCCAGGGAACAGGGTTCAATTCACCCCTCCACTTT

V: TRBV5-5
J: TRBJ2-7
D: -
size: -
CDR3: CASSLAPYEQYF
DNA: TGTGCCAGCAGCCTGGCCCCCTACGAGCAGTACTTC

V: TRBV28
J: TRBJ2-2
D: TRBD2
size: -
CDR3: CASTLGLAGGTGELFF
DNA: TGTGCCAGCACCCTGGGACTAGCGGGAGGTACCGGGGAGCTGTTTTTT

V: TRBV5-1
J: TRBJ2-3
D: TRBD1
size: -
CDR3: CASSGLTGPTDTQYF
DNA: TGCGCCAGCAGCGGACTGACAGGGCCGACAGATACGCAGTATTTT

V: TRBV27
J: TRBJ1-2
D: TRBD1
size: -
CDR3: CASSPKDRGGYGYTF
DNA: TGTGCCAGCAGCCCAAAGGACAGGGGAGGATATGGCTACACCTTC

V: TRBV7-9
J: TRBJ1-5
D: -
size: -
CDR3: CASSSGVQPQHF
DNA: TGTGCCAGCAGCTCCGGGGTACAGCCCCAGCATTTT

V: TRBV10-1
J: TRBJ2-3
D: TRBD2
size: -
CDR3: CASSELAGTDTQYF
DNA: TGCGCCAGCAGTGAACTAGCGGGCACAGATACGCAGTATTTT

V: TRBV5-5
J: TRBJ2-3
D: -
size: once
CDR3: CASSGGLPFRGADTQYF
DNA: TGTGCCAGCAGCGGGGGACTACCATTCAGGGGTGCAGATACGCAGTATTTT

V: TRBV5-4
J: TRBJ1-1
D: -
size: -
CDR3: CASSVGWGNTEAFF
DNA: TGTGCCAGCAGCGTTGGATGGGGGAACACTGAAGCTTTCTTT

V: TRBV7-6
J: TRBJ1-4
D: -
size: few
CDR3: CASSQASGWNEKLFF
DNA: TGTGCCAGCAGCCAAGCCTCAGGGTGGAATGAAAAACTGTTTTTT

V: TRBV30
J: TRBJ2-6
D: -
size: -
CDR3: CAWSGSGANVLTF
DNA: TGTGCCTGGAGTGGATCTGGGGCCAACGTCCTGACTTTC

V: TRBV20-1
J: TRBJ1-3
D: -
size: -
CDR3: CSASDSANSGNTIYF
DNA: TGCAGTGCTAGTGATTCAGCAAACTCTGGAAACACCATATATTTT

V: TRBV18
J: TRBJ1-5
D: TRBD1
size: -
CDR3: CASSPLEGAVDQPQHF
DNA: TGTGCCAGCTCACCACTGGAGGGGGCAGTGGATCAGCCCCAGCATTTT

V: TRBV15
J: TRBJ1-2
D: TRBD1
size: -
CDR3: CATSRDIWTGNGYTF
DNA: TGTGCCACCAGCAGAGATATTTGGACAGGGAATGGCTACACCTTC

V: TRBV6-2/TRBV6-3
J: TRBJ1-2
D: TRBD1
size: -
CDR3: CASSNRGFGYTF
DNA: TGTGCCAGCAGCAACAGGGGGTTTGGCTACACCTTC

V: TRBV19
J: TRBJ1-5
D: -
size: -
CDR3: CASRLQGNQPQHF
DNA: TGTGCCAGTAGACTACAGGGCAATCAGCCCCAGCATTTT

V: TRBV2
J: TRBJ1-5
D: -
size: -
CDR3: CASAPFPPLIQPQHF
DNA: TGTGCCAGCGCCCCGTTCCCACCCTTAATTCAGCCCCAGCATTTT

V: TRBV4-3
J: TRBJ2-3
D: -
size: -
CDR3: CASSQEAGFKADTQYF
DNA: TGCGCCAGCAGCCAAGAGGCGGGTTTTAAGGCAGATACGCAGTATTTT

V: TRBV5-1
J: TRBJ2-1
D: -
size: few
CDR3: CASSLVGDLYNEQFF
DNA: TGCGCCAGCAGCTTGGTGGGTGATCTGTACAATGAGCAGTTCTTC

V: TRBV10-3
J: TRBJ1-1
D: -
size: few
CDR3: CAISDRDWAEAFF
DNA: TGTGCCATCAGTGACCGCGACTGGGCTGAAGCTTTCTTT

V: TRBV5-1
J: TRBJ2-7
D: TRBD1
size: -
CDR3: CASGIDRAYEQYF
DNA: TGCGCCAGCGGCATAGACAGGGCCTACGAGCAGTACTTC

V: TRBV7-2
J: TRBJ1-2
D: -
size: -
CDR3: CASSLVRENGYTF
DNA: TGTGCCAGCAGCTTAGTCCGGGAAAATGGCTACACCTTC

V: TRBV5-4
J: TRBJ2-7
D: -
size: once
CDR3: CASSSGSYEQYF
DNA: TGTGCCAGCAGCTCGGGGTCCTACGAGCAGTACTTC

V: TRBV6-2/TRBV6-3
J: TRBJ2-5
D: -
size: -
CDR3: CASSPGWETQYF
DNA: TGTGCCAGCAGTCCAGGGTGGGAGACCCAGTACTTC

V: TRBV5-4
J: TRBJ1-2
D: -
size: -
CDR3: CASSPVGGLGYTF
DNA: TGTGCCAGCAGCCCAGTTGGGGGATTGGGCTACACCTTC

V: TRBV27
J: TRBJ1-5
D: -
size: -
CDR3: CASSLIGQPQHF
DNA: TGTGCCAGCAGTTTAATCGGTCAGCCCCAGCATTTT

V: TRBV5-1
J: TRBJ1-3
D: -
size: -
CDR3: CASSSTGWSGNTIYF
DNA: TGCGCCAGCAGCTCGACCGGGTGGTCTGGAAACACCATATATTTT

V: TRBV24-1
J: TRBJ2-1
D: TRBD2
size: -
CDR3: CATSDRTSGGLSYNEQFF
DNA: TGTGCCACCAGTGATCGGACTAGCGGGGGGCTCTCCTACAATGAGCAGTTCTTC

V: TRBV28
J: TRBJ1-5
D: -
size: once
CDR3: CASRFRGVLYQPQHF
DNA: TGTGCCAGCAGATTCCGGGGGGTTCTTTATCAGCCCCAGCATTTT

V: TRBV6-1
J: TRBJ1-4
D: -
size: few
CDR3: CASSERQTNEKLFF
DNA: TGTGCCAGCAGTGAAAGACAGACTAATGAAAAACTGTTTTTT

V: TRBV5-1
J: TRBJ1-1
D: -
size: -
CDR3: CASSPRGRVGNTEAFF
DNA: TGCGCCAGCAGCCCACGGGGCAGGGTTGGGAACACTGAAGCTTTCTTT

V: TRBV10-2
J: TRBJ2-7
D: -
size: -
CDR3: CASSQGTEQYF
DNA: TGCGCCAGCAGCCAGGGGACCGAGCAGTACTTC

V: TRBV12-3/TRBV12-4
J: TRBJ2-7
D: -
size: -
CDR3: CASSRDSSYEQYF
DNA: TGTGCCAGCAGTAGAGACAGCTCCTACGAGCAGTACTTC

V: TRBV7-2
J: TRBJ1-1
D: -
size: -
CDR3: CASSAGSMNTEAFF
DNA: TGTGCCAGCAGCGCAGGGAGCATGAACACTGAAGCTTTCTTT

V: TRBV19
J: TRBJ2-7
D: TRBD1
size: -
CDR3: CASSIEGAIPYEQYF
DNA: TGTGCCAGTAGTATCGAGGGGGCTATCCCCTACGAGCAGTACTTC

V: TRBV11-1
J: TRBJ2-3
D: -
size: -
CDR3: CASSLERGTDTQYF
DNA: TGTGCCAGCAGCTTAGAGCGAGGCACAGATACGCAGTATTTT

V: TRBV4-1
J: TRBJ2-7
D: -
size: -
CDR3: CASSQDSQASSYEQYF
DNA: TGCGCCAGCAGCCAAGATTCGCAGGCGAGCTCCTACGAGCAGTACTTC

V: TRBV5-1
J: TRBJ1-2
D: -
size: -
CDR3: CASSLDRDYGYTF
DNA: TGCGCCAGCAGCTTGGACAGGGACTATGGCTACACCTTC

V: TRBV30
J: TRBJ2-7
D: -
size: -
CDR3: CAWSVGRGPEYF
DNA: TGTGCCTGGAGTGTTGGCCGGGGACCAGAGTACTTC

V: TRBV19
J: TRBJ1-5
D: -
size: -
CDR3: CASTLGGRGQPQHF
DNA: TGTGCCAGTACTCTCGGGGGGAGGGGACAGCCCCAGCATTTT

V: TRBV29-1
J: TRBJ1-4
D: -
size: -
CDR3: CSVGDSLNEKLFF
DNA: TGCAGCGTTGGAGACAGTCTTAATGAAAAACTGTTTTTT

V: TRBV5-1
J: TRBJ2-3
D: TRBD2
size: -
CDR3: CASSPGLADNTDTQYF
DNA: TGCGCCAGCAGCCCGGGACTAGCGGATAACACAGATACGCAGTATTTT